This T cell receptor beta chain was retrieved from a study of cytomegalovirus exposure and HLA in healthy donors. Study-wide background: Findings of an earlier analysis included around 100 million unique TCR beta sequences from 180 million or so T cells.

The PCR used 60 Vbeta and 13 Jbeta primers. Clones were read by immunoSEQ multiplex PCR, and TCRdb kept only the in-frame ones, dropping some. The profile shows fewer than 350,000 clones, approximately 90% of them singletons. Regarding this clone: Its antigen is not known.

Germline assignment: CDR1 ENHRY and CDR2 SYGVKD. The CDR3 is 16 residues long. V trimming: 4 bases; J trimming: 4 bases; junction bases outside the gene matches: 8. Study results and limitations: Some TCR beta chains (around 160 of them) were listed as cytomegalovirus-associated. A later examination showed that TCR association rates differed by HLA locus, with DRB1 most and HLA-C fewest. Many donors shared some public TCRs, even though most TCR sequences were rare.

The J gene is TRBJ2-2, the V gene TRBV10-3; 8 nucleotides line up with TRBD2. The TCR originated in a woman younger than 35 in good health and CMV-seronegative. Sample: PBMCs. The CDR3 region is CAISGLAGSPTGELFF. CDR3 DNA: TGTGCCATCAGTGGGCTAGCGGGTTCCCCCACCGGGGAGCTGTTTTTT.